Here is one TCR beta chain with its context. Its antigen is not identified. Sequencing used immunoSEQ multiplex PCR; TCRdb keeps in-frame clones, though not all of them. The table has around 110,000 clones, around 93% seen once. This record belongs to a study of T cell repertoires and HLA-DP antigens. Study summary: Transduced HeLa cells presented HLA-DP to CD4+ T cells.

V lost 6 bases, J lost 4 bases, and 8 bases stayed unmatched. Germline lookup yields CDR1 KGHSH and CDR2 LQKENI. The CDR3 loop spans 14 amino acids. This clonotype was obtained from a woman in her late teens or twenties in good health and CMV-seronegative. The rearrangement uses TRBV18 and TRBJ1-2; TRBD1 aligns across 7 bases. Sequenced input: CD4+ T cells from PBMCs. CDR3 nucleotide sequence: TGTGCCAGCTCCCATCCGGGACAGCCCTATGGCTACACCTTC. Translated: CASSHPGQPYGYTF.